This T cell receptor (beta chain) was captured in a study of blood T cell repertoires in COVID-19. Here immunoSEQ multiplex PCR was the method, and the copy in TCRdb shows in-frame clones only, minus some. Of about 84,000 clones in the sample, approximately 86% are singletons; the top ten hold 25% to 35%. The sequenced material came from peripheral blood. This clonotype was obtained from a woman aged 80 or over with acute or convalescent COVID-19.

CDR3 protein: CASSFIQGTYEQYF. CDR3 coding DNA: TGTGCCAGCAGTTTCATACAGGGTACCTACGAGCAGTACTTC. The V call is TRBV28, the J call TRBJ2-7, with D perhaps TRBD1 (6 bases). V lost 3 bases and J 2 bases, leaving 11 bases between the germline ends. In germline, CDR1 is MDHEN, CDR2 SYDVKM. The CDR3 has 14 amino acids.